These T cell receptor beta chains were read from a single sample in a study of response to subunit inactivated influenza vaccine. TCRdb re-called the RT-PCR reads with MiXCR, one entry per CDR3 protein. This table has 860,000 or so distinct CDR3 sequences, around 20% appearing once. The source was PBMCs from blood, collected roughly 5 days after vaccination. The receptor set was obtained from a middle-aged man who received an inactivated influenza vaccine. CDR3s include the opening cysteine and the closing phenylalanine or tryptophan. D genes are given only for firm matches. Clone size is shown for a subset of rows, as once, few, many or a class of expanded clone.

d_call j_call v_call clone_size cdr3_nt cdr3_aa
TRBD1 TRBJ1-5 TRBV6-1 few TGTGCCAGCAGTGCCCGGGACAGGGGAAGGATGGGGCCCCAGCATTTT CASSARDRGRMGPQHF
TRBD2 TRBJ2-1 TRBV7-9 NA TGTGCCAGCAGCTTAACTAGCGGGAGGGTAGGATACAATGAGCAGTTCTTC CASSLTSGRVGYNEQFF
TRBD1 TRBJ2-7 TRBV5-1 few TGCGCCAGCAGCATGAGCCCGACAGGGTCCGAGCAGTACTTC CASSMSPTGSEQYF
NA TRBJ2-3 TRBV4-3 NA TGCGCCAGCAGCCAACAGAACTTCGGACGCACAGATACGCAGTATTTT CASSQQNFGRTDTQYF
TRBD2 TRBJ2-5 TRBV4-2 few TGTGCCAGCAGCCAGAGAGCGGGGGGACAAGAGACCCAGTACTTC CASSQRAGGQETQYF
NA TRBJ2-2 TRBV30 NA TGTGCCTGGAGTGTAAACCATAACACCGGGGAGCTGTTTTTT CAWSVNHNTGELFF
NA TRBJ2-1 TRBV28 many TGTGCCAGCAGTTTTCTGGACTTCCGTCTTCTTGACAATGAGCAGTTCTTC CASSFLDFRLLDNEQFF
NA TRBJ2-3 TRBV3-1 few TGTGCCAGCAGCCAATCAGACACAGATACGCAGTATTTT CASSQSDTDTQYF
TRBD1 TRBJ1-2 TRBV11-2 NA TGTGCCAGCAGCTTGGAGACAGGGACCCATGGCTACACCTTC CASSLETGTHGYTF
TRBD2 TRBJ2-3 TRBV6-2/TRBV6-3 NA TGTGCCAGCAGTTATCATCTAGCGGGAGTCGTTGGGGGCACAGATACGCAGTATTTT CASSYHLAGVVGGTDTQYF